A single sample gave rise to the 32 T cell receptor beta chains below, sequenced in a study of response to subunit inactivated influenza vaccine. TCRdb analysed the RT-PCR reads with MiXCR anew, one entry per CDR3 protein. The data hold about 650,000 distinct CDR3 sequences, with 12% to 15% observed a single time. Sample: PBMCs from blood, taken roughly 15 days before vaccination. These receptors originate from a middle-aged man who received an inactivated influenza vaccine.

This clonotype occurred many times. The rearrangement links TRBV12-3 or TRBV12-4 to TRBJ1-5, with D tentatively TRBD1 (6 bases). Between the trimmed V and J ends, which lost 5 bases and 2 bases, there was a span of 13 bases. This CDR3 comprises 15 residues. CDR3 bases: TGTGCCAGCAGTGGTGGGGGCTTGGGCAATCAGCCCCAGCATTTT. Translated, it gives CASSGGGLGNQPQHF.

The V and J genes are TRBV12-3 or TRBV12-4 and TRBJ2-5; the D gene is possibly TRBD1 (5 bases). Trimming removed 5 bases from V and 1 base from J, with 11 bases in between. The CDR3 consists of 14 residues. The CDR3 DNA follows: TGTGCCAGCAGTCGAGGACACCTCCAAGAGACCCAGTACTTC. Its translation: CASSRGHLQETQYF.

This clonotype was detected ten times or more. V gene TRBV12-3 or TRBV12-4 combines with J gene TRBJ2-7; a weak D match, TRBD1 (5 bases). V was cut by 4 bases and J by 2 bases, with 12 bases left in between. CDR3 length: 14 residues. The CDR3 loop reads CASSSRELTYEQYF. The CDR3 nucleotides read TGTGCCAGCAGTTCCAGGGAACTCACCTACGAGCAGTACTTC.

The V and J genes are TRBV20-1 and TRBJ2-5, with 11 bases fitting TRBD1. Germline trimming cut 0 bases from V and 7 bases from J; bases unmatched to any gene: 7. CDR1 and CDR2 (germline): DFQATT, SNEGSKA (reference sequence). The CDR3 has 15 residues. CDR3: CSARDPGQGELTQYF. CDR3 DNA: TGCAGTGCTAGAGATCCGGGACAGGGGGAATTGACCCAGTACTTC.

This clonotype was recorded at least ten times. The chain is built from TRBV4-3 and TRBJ1-5; TRBD1 agrees at 8 bases. After removal of 0 bases from V and 7 bases from J, the junction contained 2 bases not matched to a gene. Germline V gene lookup returns CDR1 LGHNA and CDR2 YSLEER. The CDR3 totals 14 residues. Here the CDR3 reads CASSQESGGQPQHF. CDR3 in DNA: TGCGCCAGCAGCCAAGAATCAGGGGGCCAGCCCCAGCATTTT.

Only a few counts were recorded for this clonotype. This chain uses TRBV6-1 with TRBJ2-1; 8 bases line up with TRBD2. Per the germline V gene, CDR1 is MNHNS and CDR2 is SASEGT. The CDR3 has 17 residues. The V and J ends lost 2 bases and 7 bases, in that order; junction bases with no gene match: 13. The CDR3 here is CASSETRGTRLKNEQFF. The CDR3 DNA is TGTGCCAGCAGTGAAACCCGTGGGACTAGACTAAAGAATGAGCAGTTCTTC.

The chain has TRBV20-1 and TRBJ2-1; TRBD2 agrees at 11 bases. The length of the CDR3 is 17 residues. Germline assignment: CDR1 DFQATT and CDR2 SNEGSKA (reference sequence). J lost 0 bases, V lost 7 bases, and 11 bases had no gene match. CDR3 loop: CSGVAIAGGLSYNEQFF. The CDR3 DNA reads as TGCAGTGGGGTTGCGATAGCGGGGGGGCTCTCCTACAATGAGCAGTTCTTC.

This clonotype was counted a few times. In DNA, the CDR3 is TGTGCCAGCAGCTTTTGGACAGTGAACACCGGGGAGCTGTTTTTT. The encoded protein is CASSFWTVNTGELFF. The chain combines TRBV5-6 with TRBJ2-2, with D possibly being TRBD1 (6 bases). V lost 2 bases and J lost 1, with 9 bases in between. This CDR3 has 15 residues. Per the germline V gene, CDR1 is SGHDT and CDR2 is YYEEEE.

The chain joins TRBV7-3 to TRBJ1-5; D gene unclear. This CDR3 is built from 13 residues. CDR1 is SGHTA, CDR2 FQGTGA, per germline. Trimming removed 5 bases from V and 7 bases from J, with 12 bases in between. The CDR3 coding sequence is TGTGCCAGCAGCACCTTCGCGGGGCAGCCCCAGCATTTT. Translating it yields CASSTFAGQPQHF.

This clonotype came up a few times. The CDR3 bases are TGTGCCATCAGTGAGTCCGGGCGGGGGCTGAGAGATACGCAGTATTTT. Protein: CAISESGRGLRDTQYF. The chain couples TRBV10-3 to TRBJ2-3, with D possibly being TRBD2 (7 bases). V shed 0 bases and J shed 5 bases, with 15 bases lying between them. Per germline, CDR1 ENHRY and CDR2 SYGVKD. This CDR3 has 16 residues.

V usage is TRBV5-6 and J usage is TRBJ2-5, with D perhaps matching TRBD1 (5 bases). CDR1 and CDR2 (germline): SGHDT, YYEEEE. Trimming pared 6 bases from V and 0 bases from J, leaving 9 bases between. The CDR3 extends over 13 amino acids. The CDR3 region has the DNA TGTGCCAGCACTCAACAGGACCAAGAGACCCAGTACTTC. The encoded protein is CASTQQDQETQYF.

Only a few counts were recorded for this clonotype. The chain carries TRBV5-1 and TRBJ2-3, with 11 bases identical to TRBD2. J gave up 7 bases and V 3 bases, and 7 bases lay outside the gene matches. The CDR3 has 15 amino acids. The germline V gene has CDR1 SGHRS and CDR2 YFSETQ. CDR3 sequence: CASSSTSGGSHTQYF. In DNA, the CDR3 is TGCGCCAGCAGCTCCACTAGCGGGGGATCCCATACGCAGTATTTT.

V gene TRBV5-1 combines with J gene TRBJ2-5; perhaps TRBD2 as D (5 bases). This CDR3 has 12 residues. Germline V gives CDR1 SGHRS, CDR2 YFSETQ. The V and J ends lost 0 bases and 9 bases respectively, with 9 bases between them. The CDR3 protein is CASSLERSAQYF. The CDR3 coding sequence is TGCGCCAGCAGCTTGGAGCGGTCCGCCCAGTACTTC.

This clonotype was seen only a few times. The V and J genes are TRBV9 and TRBJ2-7; 10 nucleotides line up with TRBD1. The J segment lost 2 bases and the V segment lost 2 bases, leaving 4 bases of the junction unmatched. CDR1 is SGDLS and CDR2 is YYNGEE in the germline V gene. This CDR3 has 15 residues. The CDR3 bases are TGTGCCAGCAGCGTCAGGACAGGGGGAGCCTACGAGCAGTACTTC. Encoded protein: CASSVRTGGAYEQYF.

The V and J genes are TRBV7-9 and TRBJ2-2, with D possibly matching TRBD2 (5 bases). CDR3 length equals 15 residues. The V end was cut by 8 bases, the J end by 1 base, with 14 bases between. Germline V gene sequence: CDR1 SEHNR, CDR2 FQNEAQ (reference sequence). CDR3 bases: TGTGCCAGCGGGCGTAGCGAAAGGAACACCGGGGAGCTGTTTTTT. Translated, it gives CASGRSERNTGELFF.

This clonotype came up many times. V and J are TRBV20-1 and TRBJ2-3; 12 bases line up with TRBD2. Germline V gives CDR1 DFQATT, CDR2 SNEGSKA (reference sequence). The CDR3 is 14 residues long. V lost 5 bases to trimming and J lost 4 bases; unmatched junction nucleotides: 4. This CDR3 is CSAGTSGLADTQYF. CDR3 bases: TGCAGTGCTGGGACTAGCGGGTTGGCAGATACGCAGTATTTT.

This clonotype appeared a few times. The chain employs TRBV12-3 or TRBV12-4 and TRBJ2-5, with 10 bases aligning to TRBD1. With 7 bases clipped from V and 5 bases from J, the junction kept 10 bases outside the gene matches. The CDR3 covers 15 residues. CDR3 DNA sequence: TGTGCCAGCAATCCGGGACAGGGGAGTATCGAGACCCAGTACTTC. Its translation: CASNPGQGSIETQYF.

This clonotype has at least ten counts. V gene TRBV28 combines with J gene TRBJ2-7; 9 bases line up with TRBD2. Germline assignment: CDR1 MDHEN and CDR2 SYDVKM. J was trimmed by 5 bases and V by 5 bases; bases with no gene match: 19. CDR3 length: 18 residues. Written as DNA, the CDR3 is TGTGCCAGCAGTAGCCGGGACATTGATCTAGCGGGATCTAACGAGCAGTACTTC. It codes for CASSSRDIDLAGSNEQYF.

The V and J genes are TRBV28 and TRBJ1-1; D is perhaps TRBD1 (5 bases). Germline CDR1 is MDHEN and CDR2 is SYDVKM. The CDR3 spans 12 residues. V lost 8 bases and J 5 bases, leaving 12 bases between the germline ends. CDR3 nucleotides: TGTGCCAGCGGGGCCTTGGGTACTGAAGCTTTCTTT. Translated: CASGALGTEAFF.

A few counts support this clonotype. This rearrangement joins TRBV11-2 to TRBJ2-1, with 10 bases fitting TRBD2. The germline CDR1 and CDR2 sequences are SGHAT and FQNNGV. V shed 0 bases, J shed 2 bases, and the junction held 10 bases outside the gene matches. The length of the CDR3 is 19 residues. CDR3 sequence reads: CASSLEKTPAGGPYNEQFF. Here the CDR3 DNA reads TGTGCCAGCAGCTTAGAGAAAACGCCAGCGGGGGGGCCCTACAATGAGCAGTTCTTC.

This clonotype was counted a few times. The CDR3 bases are TGCGCCAGCAGACGACCGGGGCCGGCGAACACTGAAGCTTTCTTT. Encoded protein: CASRRPGPANTEAFF. The chain couples TRBV5-1 to TRBJ1-1; TRBD1 is a possible D gene (5 bases). Between the trimmed V and J ends, which lost 5 bases and 1 base, there was a span of 15 bases. Germline CDR1 reads SGHRS; CDR2 reads YFSETQ. The CDR3 spans 15 residues. Together with reference TRBV5-1 and TRBJ1-1, the CDR3 gives the full variable domain: KAGVTQTPRYLIKTRGQQVTLSCSPISGHRSVSWYQQTPGQGLQFLFEYFSETQRNKGNFPGRFSGRQFSNSRSEMNVSTLELGDSALYLCASRRPGPANTEAFFGQGTRLTVV.

This clonotype has only a few counts. The CDR3 spells CSVSSAWDRDYEQYF. The CDR3 region has the DNA TGCAGCGTTTCGTCAGCGTGGGACAGGGACTACGAGCAGTACTTC. J is TRBJ2-7 and V is TRBV29-1; 9 nucleotides match TRBD1. CDR1 SQVTM and CDR2 ANQGSEA come from the germline V gene. The CDR3 is 15 amino acids. With 5 bases clipped from V and 3 bases from J, the junction kept 11 bases outside the gene matches.

This clonotype occurred a few times. The chain recombines TRBV20-1 with TRBJ1-5; no clear D. The germline V gene encodes CDR1 DFQATT and CDR2 SNEGSKA (reference sequence). V lost 6 bases and J 5 bases, leaving 14 bases between the germline ends. CDR3 length: 13 amino acids. CDR3 loop: CSAGTGFYQPQHF. DNA of the CDR3: TGCAGTGCAGGCACGGGGTTCTATCAGCCCCAGCATTTT.

This rearrangement joins TRBV27 to TRBJ1-4; D remains ambiguous. CDR1 is MNHEY and CDR2 is SMNVEV in the germline V gene (reference sequence). Trimming removed 6 bases at V and 8 bases at J, with 13 bases between. The CDR3 is 13 amino acids. The CDR3 bases are TGTGCCAGCAGCTCCCTCCTTCGCGAAAAACTGTTTTTT. Its protein is CASSSLLREKLFF.

The chain carries TRBV20-1 and TRBJ1-3; perhaps TRBD1 as D (6 bases). Per germline, CDR1 DFQATT and CDR2 SNEGSKA (reference sequence). This CDR3 spans 16 amino acids. V gave up 0 bases and J gave up 0 bases, with 12 bases separating them. The CDR3 nucleotides are TGCAGTGCTAGAGACTGGGACACGAGCTCTGGAAACACCATATATTTT. Translated: CSARDWDTSSGNTIYF.

The chain joins TRBV5-1 to TRBJ2-7, with D possibly matching TRBD1 (6 bases). Germline V CDR1 and CDR2: SGHRS, YFSETQ. V was clipped by 2 bases and J by 2 bases, with 11 bases between them. CDR3 length equals 14 residues. This CDR3 reads CASSLPGAAYEQYF. CDR3 nucleotide sequence: TGCGCCAGCAGCTTACCAGGGGCGGCCTACGAGCAGTACTTC.

The chain couples TRBV18 to TRBJ1-3; D unclear. CDR1 and CDR2 (germline): KGHSH, LQKENI. Trimming removed 0 bases at V and 2 bases at J, with 8 bases between. The CDR3 loop spans 15 amino acids. The CDR3 loop reads CASSPPTGAGNTIYF. As DNA, the CDR3 is TGTGCCAGCTCACCACCGACTGGGGCTGGAAACACCATATATTTT.

In its sample, this clonotype was seen a few times. The V call is TRBV6-2 or TRBV6-3, the J call TRBJ2-5; the D gene is possibly TRBD2 (5 bases). With 2 bases removed from V and 4 bases from J, the gap between germline ends came to 11 bases. The CDR3 length is 14 residues. CDR1 MNHEY and CDR2 SVGEGT come from the germline V gene. DNA for the CDR3: TGTGCCAGCAGTTACATGGCCGGAGGAGAGACCCAGTACTTC. Amino acid sequence: CASSYMAGGETQYF.

This clonotype has only a few counts. The chain joins TRBV11-2 to TRBJ2-3, with unresolved D. V gave up 0 bases and J gave up 3 bases, with 13 bases separating them. CDR3 length equals 16 residues. Germline CDR1 reads SGHAT; CDR2 reads FQNNGV. Here the CDR3 reads CASSLDGLGVTDTQYF. For the CDR3, the DNA is TGTGCCAGCAGCTTAGATGGGTTAGGCGTTACAGATACGCAGTATTTT.

The chain joins TRBV5-1 to TRBJ1-1; possibly TRBD1 for D (5 bases). V was clipped by 8 bases and J by 0 bases, with 14 bases between them. The germline V gene has CDR1 SGHRS and CDR2 YFSETQ. The CDR3 runs to 14 residues. This CDR3 is CASQGETLNTEAFF. The CDR3, as DNA: TGCGCCAGTCAAGGGGAAACTTTGAACACTGAAGCTTTCTTT.

This clonotype showed up just a few times. The V and J genes are TRBV11-2 and TRBJ2-1; 8 bases match TRBD2. Germline trimming cut 5 bases from V and 4 bases from J; bases unmatched to any gene: 4. CDR1 is SGHAT, CDR2 FQNNGV, per germline. The CDR3 covers 14 residues. CDR3 protein: CASSGTRGYNEQFF. CDR3 sequence (DNA): TGTGCCAGCAGCGGGACTAGAGGATACAATGAGCAGTTCTTC.

This clonotype was detected only a few times. The gene calls are TRBV5-1 and TRBJ2-7, with TRBD2 matching 8 bases. The CDR3 consists of 16 residues. Trimming at V came to 1 base and at J to 4 bases, leaving 10 bases not matched to a gene. Germline loops: CDR1 SGHRS, CDR2 YFSETQ. Here the CDR3 DNA reads TGCGCCAGCAGCTTGTACCAGCGGGGGATTATATACGAGCAGTACTTC. Encoded protein: CASSLYQRGIIYEQYF.